Below, 19 T cell receptor beta chains from the same sample are listed, as sequenced in a study of CD8+ T cells in alopecia areata. Treatment given: oral pan-JAK inhibitor, 5-10 mg twice daily. Extracted RNA was reverse transcribed, and the resulting cDNA served as sequencing template. Sequencing used immunoSEQ multiplex PCR; TCRdb keeps in-frame clones, though not all of them. This table holds 150,000 to 250,000 clones, over 45% found once. Here the sequenced sample was CD4+ T cells sorted from blood, taken at week 24, from a patient treated with tofacitinib. The receptors were sampled from a human donor with alopecia areata.

This clone occurred many times. The chain links TRBV7-2 to TRBJ1-1; perhaps TRBD1 as D (6 bases). With 7 bases removed from V and 1 base from J, the gap between germline ends came to 13 bases. The CDR3 is 14 residues long. The germline V gene has CDR1 SGHTA and CDR2 FQGNSA. The CDR3 sequence is CASKAAQGNTEAFF. In DNA form, the CDR3 reads TGTGCCAGCAAGGCGGCACAGGGGAACACTGAAGCTTTCTTT. Supplemented by reference TRBV7-2 and TRBJ1-1, the full variable domain reads GAGVSQSPSNKVTEKGKDVELRCDPISGHTALYWYRQSLGQGLEFLIYFQGNSAPDKSGLPSDRFSAERTGGSVSTLTIQRTQQEDSAVYLCASKAAQGNTEAFFGQGTRLTVV.

This clone was detected a few times. This chain joins TRBV29-1 and TRBJ2-5; perhaps TRBD1 as D (6 bases). The germline V and J ends were trimmed by 7 bases and 4 bases, with 16 bases remaining between them. Germline CDR1 and CDR2: SQVTM and ANQGSEA. The CDR3 covers 13 residues. The CDR3 bases are TGCAGCGCAAAAACAGGGTCAGGAGAGACCCAGTACTTC. Its translation is CSAKTGSGETQYF.

The chain uses TRBV4-2 and TRBJ1-6; D is uncertain. With 0 bases removed from V and 5 bases from J, the gap between germline ends came to 8 bases. Germline loops: CDR1 LGHNA, CDR2 YNFKEQ. The CDR3 has 15 amino acids. The CDR3 reads CASSQETENNSPLHF. CDR3 DNA sequence: TGTGCCAGCAGCCAAGAAACAGAAAATAATTCACCCCTCCACTTT.

V is TRBV7-2 and J is TRBJ1-2, with D hard to call. The V end lost 2 bases, the J end lost 1 base, and 8 bases lay between the germline ends. There are 14 residues in the CDR3. Germline lookup yields CDR1 SGHTA and CDR2 FQGNSA. CDR3 protein: CASSLRGINYGYTF. In nucleotides, the CDR3 is TGTGCCAGCAGCTTACGGGGTATTAACTATGGCTACACCTTC.

The chain combines TRBV6-5 with TRBJ2-3, with D possibly TRBD2 on 5 matching bases. Trimming pared 6 bases from V and 1 base from J, leaving 14 bases between. This CDR3 has 15 residues. Germline V CDR1 and CDR2: MNHEY, SVGAGI. CDR3: CASRETAGGTDTQYF. The CDR3 nucleotides read TGTGCCAGCAGAGAAACCGCCGGGGGCACAGATACGCAGTATTTT.

The J gene is TRBJ1-2, the V gene TRBV19, with TRBD1 matching 9 bases. V lost 0 bases to trimming and J lost 2 bases; unmatched junction nucleotides: 4. The CDR3 loop spans 16 amino acids. Germline values: CDR1 LNHDA, CDR2 SQIVND (reference sequence). The CDR3 here is CASSIDAGQGNYGYTF. CDR3 bases: TGTGCCAGTAGTATAGATGCGGGACAGGGAAACTATGGCTACACCTTC.

CDR3 residues: CATSRDLLGQETQYF. The CDR3 DNA follows: TGTGCCACCAGCAGAGATCTCTTAGGGCAAGAGACCCAGTACTTC. V and J are TRBV15 and TRBJ2-5; D unclear. Trimming cost V 0 bases and J 2 bases, with 10 bases left between them. The CDR3 spans 15 residues. Germline assignment: CDR1 LNHNV and CDR2 YYDKDF (reference sequence).

The chain uses TRBV27 and TRBJ1-5; weak D call: TRBD1 (6 bases). V shed 6 bases and J shed 2 bases, with 20 bases lying between them. The CDR3 spans 17 residues. Germline V lookup: CDR1 MNHEY, CDR2 SMNVEV (reference sequence). In DNA form, the CDR3 reads TGTGCCAGCAGACCTTTCCAGGGGACCGGGGGCAATCAGCCCCAGCATTTT. Its protein product is CASRPFQGTGGNQPQHF.

On this clone: Other DNA sequences from this sample encode an identical CDR3 as well. The gene calls are TRBV14 and TRBJ2-1; D not certain. The CDR3 is 12 amino acids. Germline V gives CDR1 SGHDN, CDR2 FVKESK. V was clipped by 4 bases and J by 1 base, with 2 bases between them. The CDR3 coding sequence is TGTGCCAGCAGCCTATCCTACAATGAGCAGTTCTTC. This translates into CASSLSYNEQFF. Using reference TRBV14 and TRBJ2-1 for the parts outside the CDR3, the full variable domain is EAGVTQFPSHSVIEKGQTVTLRCDPISGHDNLYWYRRVMGKEIKFLLHFVKESKQDESGMPNNRFLAERTGGTYSTLKVQPAELEDSGVYFCASSLSYNEQFFGPGTRLTVL.

The rearrangement uses TRBV19 and TRBJ2-5, with 7 bases identical to TRBD2. Unmatched junction bases numbered 18, after V lost 6 bases and J lost 5 bases. CDR1 is LNHDA, CDR2 SQIVND, per germline (reference sequence). The CDR3 runs 17 residues. The CDR3 nucleotides are TGTGCCAGTAGCGACCGGCCGTGGGGCGGGAGTTGGGAGACCCAGTACTTC. Translation: CASSDRPWGGSWETQYF.

The chain combines TRBV27 with TRBJ2-2; D perhaps matches TRBD2 (6 bases). Germline CDR1 and CDR2: MNHEY and SMNVEV (reference sequence). Trimming removed 4 bases from V and 5 bases from J, with 17 bases in between. The CDR3 contains 16 residues. DNA of the CDR3: TGTGCCAGCAGTTCTATACCGGGACTTCAAACCGGGGAGCTGTTTTTT. This encodes CASSSIPGLQTGELFF.

The chain joins TRBV4-1 to TRBJ1-1; 7 nucleotides match TRBD1. V shed 1 base and J 4 bases; nucleotides not matched to a gene: 3. Germline CDR1 is MGHRA and CDR2 is YSYEKL. The CDR3 has 14 residues. CDR3 residues: CASSQGGGGTEAFF. The CDR3 coding sequence is TGCGCCAGCAGCCAAGGAGGGGGCGGCACTGAAGCTTTCTTT.

This clone was counted only a few times. V gene TRBV4-3 combines with J gene TRBJ1-4; D remains ambiguous. The CDR3 has 16 amino acids. The V gene's germline CDR1 is LGHNA and CDR2 YSLEER. Trimming pared 1 base from V and 8 bases from J, leaving 17 bases between. The CDR3 sequence is CASSQGVRQHREKLFF. The CDR3 DNA reads as TGCGCCAGCAGCCAAGGGGTGCGGCAGCATCGGGAAAAACTGTTTTTT.

V and J are TRBV6-4 and TRBJ1-2; D gene uncertain. This CDR3 has 14 amino acids. The V end lost 0 bases, the J end lost 5 bases, and 10 bases lay between the germline ends. Germline V gives CDR1 MRHNA, CDR2 SNTAGT. This CDR3 reads CASSDSRRTYGYTF. The CDR3 DNA reads TGTGCCAGCAGTGACTCGAGGAGAACTTATGGCTACACCTTC.

This rearrangement joins TRBV15 to TRBJ2-1; the D is unclear. The CDR3 runs 12 residues. V lost 0 bases to trimming and J lost 14 bases, with 11 bases between them. Germline V CDR1 and CDR2: LNHNV, YYDKDF (reference sequence). CDR3 DNA sequence: TGTGCCACCAGCAGAGATTTTCTACGCGAGTTCTTC. The encoded protein is CATSRDFLREFF.

This clone was counted between two and nine times. V is TRBV29-1 and J is TRBJ1-5, with TRBD1 as a possible D gene (6 bases). The CDR3 runs 13 residues. Between the trimmed V and J ends, which lost 6 bases and 3 bases, there was a span of 12 bases. The germline gives CDR1 SQVTM, CDR2 ANQGSEA. The CDR3 reads CSVVDRLNQPQHF. The CDR3 coding sequence is TGCAGCGTCGTTGACAGGCTCAATCAGCCCCAGCATTTT.

The rearrangement uses TRBV10-3 and TRBJ2-6; D unclear. With 6 bases removed from V and 0 bases from J, the gap between germline ends came to 6 bases. CDR1 ENHRY and CDR2 SYGVKD come from the germline V gene. This CDR3 has 14 residues. The CDR3 loop reads CAIRAHSGANVLTF. CDR3 in DNA: TGTGCCATCAGAGCTCACTCTGGGGCCAACGTCCTGACTTTC.

The V and J genes are TRBV6-5 and TRBJ1-1, with D tentatively TRBD1 (6 bases). Germline V gene data show CDR1 as MNHEY and CDR2 as SVGAGI. Trimming pared 8 bases from V and 5 bases from J, leaving 9 bases between. CDR3 length equals 11 residues. CDR3 coding DNA: TGTGCCAGCTACAGGGTGACTGAAGCTTTCTTT. It codes for CASYRVTEAFF.

This chain connects TRBV27 to TRBJ1-1, with TRBD1 matching over 7 bases. The trim removed 4 bases at V and 4 bases at J, leaving 6 bases unmatched. This CDR3 has 14 residues. The V gene's germline CDR1 is MNHEY and CDR2 SMNVEV (reference sequence). Here the CDR3 reads CASSSYRGGTEAFF. CDR3 nucleotides: TGTGCCAGCAGTTCCTACAGGGGTGGCACTGAAGCTTTCTTT.